Presented here are 15 T cell receptor beta chains from one specimen sequenced in a study of blood T cells in healthy people across ages. Alongside a J-beta primer mix, a sample-barcoded 5' primer served in a second PCR lasting roughly 7 to 11 cycles. One entry per CDR3 protein results from TCRdb running MiXCR on the 5' RACE reads. This table has around 820,000 distinct CDR3 sequences, 20% to 25% appearing once. This sample was shared with a second study, whose subject was T cells of mothers and their children.

The sample taken for sequencing was blood. These receptors were obtained from a boy aged 5-17 years in good health.

This clonotype was seen at least ten times. The rearrangement joins TRBV6-5 to TRBJ1-1; possibly TRBD1 for D (5 bases). V lost 6 bases and J 4 bases, leaving 6 bases between the germline ends. CDR1 and CDR2 (germline): MNHEY, SVGAGI. The CDR3 is 11 residues long. The CDR3 DNA sequence: TGTGCCAGCAGGCAGGGCACTGAAGCTTTCTTT. It specifies CASRQGTEAFF.

CDR3 nucleotides: TGCAGTGCTAGAAAGGCATGGACTAGCTCAGATACGCAGTATTTT. As protein: CSARKAWTSSDTQYF. The genes are TRBV20-1 and TRBJ2-3, with 8 bases identical to TRBD2. The germline CDR1 and CDR2 sequences are DFQATT and SNEGSKA (reference sequence). This CDR3 has 15 residues. With 2 bases clipped from V and 4 bases from J, the junction kept 8 bases outside the gene matches.

This clonotype came up a few times. The chain couples TRBV28 to TRBJ2-2; TRBD2 might be the D (6 bases). Trimming left V 3 bases short and J 3 bases short, with 14 bases between. The CDR3 contains 16 residues. From germline, CDR1 is MDHEN and CDR2 SYDVKM. The CDR3 DNA sequence: TGTGCCAGCAGTTTTCGGGCGGGAACCGACACCGGGGAGCTGTTTTTT. Translated, it gives CASSFRAGTDTGELFF.

The chain employs TRBV12-3 or TRBV12-4 and TRBJ1-2, with D maybe TRBD1 (6 bases). Between the trimmed V and J ends, which lost 7 bases and 8 bases, there was a span of 14 bases. The CDR3 runs 12 residues. The CDR3 loop reads CASTWGPGGYTF. The CDR3 DNA reads TGTGCCAGCACTTGGGGGCCGGGGGGCTACACCTTC.

This clonotype was counted only a few times. The genes are TRBV20-1 and TRBJ1-5; 8 bases map to TRBD1. Trimming cost V 5 bases and J 5 bases; bases outside gene matches: 11. CDR3 length equals 15 residues. Germline V gives CDR1 DFQATT, CDR2 SNEGSKA (reference sequence). The CDR3 loop reads CSARRQGTVHQPQHF. CDR3 bases: TGCAGTGCTCGAAGACAGGGGACTGTGCATCAGCCCCAGCATTTT.

As DNA, the CDR3 is TGTGCCAGCAGTGGGGCAAGAAGGGGGCGATACAATGAGCAGTTCTTC. This translates into CASSGARRGRYNEQFF. This chain connects TRBV12-3 or TRBV12-4 to TRBJ2-5; 7 bases align to TRBD1. With the DNA end fitting TRBJ2-1 better, the J assignment may be wrong. CDR3 size: 16 residues.

V usage is TRBV7-6 and J usage is TRBJ2-3; D is perhaps TRBD2 (6 bases). The CDR3 spans 15 residues. Germline CDR1 and CDR2: SGHVS and FNYEAQ. Trimming removed 5 bases from V and 1 base from J, with 13 bases in between. CDR3 residues: CASSVRDSGTDTQYF. The CDR3 nucleotides are TGTGCCAGCAGCGTGAGGGACTCCGGCACAGATACGCAGTATTTT.

A remark on this clonotype: The junction departs from germline at one end; a sequencing error may be responsible. The chain uses TRBV29-1 and TRBJ2-1; 7 positions agree with TRBD1. The end of the DNA aligns better with TRBJ2-5, so the J call may be wrong. Germline CDR1 SQVTM, CDR2 ANQGSEA. This CDR3 spans 14 amino acids. The CDR3 bases are TGCAGCGTTGAAGGCCGGACAGGACAAGGGACCCAGTACTTC. Translating it yields CSVEGRTGQGTQYF.

The chain combines TRBV30 with TRBJ1-1, with TRBD1 matching over 12 bases. The CDR3 consists of 13 residues. Germline V gene lookup returns CDR1 GTSNPN and CDR2 SVGIG (reference sequence). After removal of 3 bases from V and 9 bases from J, the junction contained 5 bases not matched to a gene. The CDR3 DNA sequence: TGTGCCTGGAGCCTGGGACAGGGGGCAAAAGCTTTCTTT. Encoded protein: CAWSLGQGAKAFF.

This clonotype was counted once. The chain joins TRBV6-2 or TRBV6-3 to TRBJ2-1, with 13 bases matching TRBD2. Germline V gene data show CDR1 as MNHEY and CDR2 as SVGEGT. Trimming cost V 2 bases and J 9 bases; bases outside gene matches: 1. The CDR3 covers 14 residues. Written as DNA, the CDR3 is TGTGCCAGCAGTTACGGACTAGCGGGGGCTGAGCAGTTCTTC. It encodes CASSYGLAGAEQFF.

The chain uses TRBV4-3 and TRBJ2-5; maybe TRBD2 (6 bases). Germline CDR1 is LGHNA and CDR2 is YSLEER. V shed 0 bases and J shed 4 bases, with 15 bases lying between them. The CDR3 consists of 16 residues. The CDR3 DNA follows: TGCGCCAGCAGCCAAGATCCAGTGTGGGGAGGAGAGACCCAGTACTTC. Translation: CASSQDPVWGGETQYF.

The chain combines TRBV7-2 with TRBJ2-5; 9 bases are a match to TRBD2. Losses at the gene ends were 6 bases for V and 4 bases for J; bases not matched to a gene: 12. In germline, CDR1 is SGHTA, CDR2 FQGNSA. The CDR3 runs 16 residues. The CDR3 is CASRTDSGSPPETQYF. For the CDR3, the DNA is TGTGCCAGCAGAACAGATAGCGGGAGCCCTCCAGAGACCCAGTACTTC.

This clonotype appeared a few times. The rearrangement links TRBV12-3 or TRBV12-4 to TRBJ2-7; TRBD2 aligns across 8 bases. V was pared by 7 bases and J by 4 bases, with 15 bases of the junction left unmatched. This CDR3 has 16 amino acids. The chain's CDR3 is CASTIGAGGPGYEQYF. Here the CDR3 DNA reads TGTGCCAGCACCATTGGGGCGGGAGGCCCTGGGTACGAGCAGTACTTC.

In its sample, this clonotype was seen a few times. The chain has TRBV12-3 or TRBV12-4 and TRBJ1-2, with TRBD1 identical over 8 bases. The trim removed 5 bases at V and 3 bases at J, leaving 14 bases unmatched. CDR3 length: 17 residues. Here the CDR3 DNA reads TGTGCCAGCAGTCCAAGCCAACAGGGGGTAGTCGACTATGGCTACACCTTC. It is translated as CASSPSQQGVVDYGYTF.

This clonotype was seen more than once but under ten times. The chain is built from TRBV9 and TRBJ2-5, with D unclear. Germline CDR1 is SGDLS and CDR2 is YYNGEE. V lost 0 bases, J lost 1 base, and 10 bases lay in between. The CDR3 runs 15 residues. The CDR3 is CASSVESYLQETQYF. The CDR3 DNA reads TGTGCCAGCAGCGTAGAGTCTTACCTCCAAGAGACCCAGTACTTC.